These 7 T cell receptor beta chains came from one sample sequenced in a study of OX40 agonist ivuxolimab in advanced cancers. The protocol was immunoSEQ multiplex PCR, while the TCRdb copy is restricted to in-frame clones and leaves out a portion. The sample has more than 60,000 clones; roughly 87% are singletons. Sequences were derived from CD4+ or CD8+ T cells sorted from blood, sampled in a trial of the OX40 agonist ivuxolimab. These receptors were obtained from an adult with an advanced solid tumor such as melanoma, head and neck, liver or kidney cancer.

The chain recombines TRBV11-3 with TRBJ2-2; D is perhaps TRBD1 (7 bases). The length of the CDR3 is 15 residues. V was pared by 3 bases and J by 6 bases, with 14 bases between. Germline V CDR1 and CDR2: SGHNT, YENEEA. CDR3 bases: TGTGCCAGCAGCTTGCTCGGCGGGACAGCCGGGGAGCTGTTTTTT. Translating it yields CASSLLGGTAGELFF. Full variable domain (rest looked up from reference TRBV11-3 and TRBJ2-2): EAGVVQSPRYKIIEKKQPVAFWCNPISGHNTLYWYLQNLGQGPELLIRYENEEAVDDSQLPKDRFSAERLKGVDSTLKIQPAELGDSAVYLCASSLLGGTAGELFFGEGSRLTVL.

CDR3 sequence: CAISGGQGNYGYTF. CDR3 sequence (DNA): TGTGCCATCAGTGGGGGACAGGGGAACTATGGCTACACCTTC. The chain joins TRBV10-3 to TRBJ1-2; the match to TRBD1 covers 10 bases. The trim removed 4 bases at V and 2 bases at J, leaving 1 base unmatched. Germline V gives CDR1 ENHRY, CDR2 SYGVKD. The CDR3 consists of 14 residues.

In this sample, this clone turned up once. The CDR3 sequence is CASSLVGGRTYEQYF. The CDR3 DNA reads as TGCGCCAGCAGCTTGGTCGGGGGGAGAACTTACGAGCAGTACTTC. This chain uses TRBV5-1 with TRBJ2-7; 7 positions agree with TRBD2. V lost 0 bases to trimming and J lost 4 bases; unmatched junction nucleotides: 7. There are 15 residues in the CDR3. The germline gives CDR1 SGHRS, CDR2 YFSETQ.

The V call is TRBV19, the J call TRBJ1-1, with D maybe TRBD1 (5 bases). V lost 5 bases and J lost 5, with 12 bases in between. The length of the CDR3 is 13 residues. CDR1 and CDR2 from the germline V gene are LNHDA and SQIVND (reference sequence). The CDR3, as DNA: TGTGCCAGTAGTCAGGGTCCTGGTACTGAAGCTTTCTTT. Translating gives CASSQGPGTEAFF.

The chain recombines TRBV7-9 with TRBJ2-2; D remains ambiguous. Deletions cut 5 bases from V and 2 bases from J, with 3 bases between. From germline, CDR1 is SEHNR and CDR2 FQNEAQ (reference sequence). This CDR3 is 12 amino acids long. The CDR3 spells CASSSNTGELFF. The CDR3 region has the DNA TGTGCCAGCAGCAGCAACACCGGGGAGCTGTTTTTT.

The gene calls are TRBV6-1 and TRBJ2-1; 8 bases align to TRBD2. The CDR3 totals 15 residues. V was clipped by 4 bases and J by 4 bases; unmatched bases: 6. Germline V CDR1 and CDR2: MNHNS, SASEGT. CDR3: CASSVSSGIYNEQFF. The CDR3 region has the DNA TGTGCCAGCAGTGTCAGTAGCGGGATATACAATGAGCAGTTCTTC.

J is TRBJ2-7 and V is TRBV4-2; D is undetermined. Germline CDR1 LGHNA, CDR2 YNFKEQ. Trimming pared 0 bases from V and 2 bases from J, leaving 11 bases between. The CDR3 has 15 residues. The CDR3 coding sequence is TGTGCCAGCAGCCAAGATAACAGCCCTCCCTACGAGCAGTACTTC. Translating it yields CASSQDNSPPYEQYF.